The 32 T cell receptor beta chains listed next were all sequenced from one sample in a study of blood T cells in healthy people across ages. For the second PCR, which ran for roughly 7 to 11 cycles, a sample-barcoded 5' primer and a J-beta primer mix were used. TCRdb re-analysed the 5' RACE reads in MiXCR, keeping a single row per CDR3 protein. The sample carries around 870,000 distinct CDR3 sequences, 25% to 30% recorded once. Sequenced: blood. The receptors shown here come from a woman aged 80 or older in good health.

This clonotype has a count of ten or more. The CDR3 nucleotides read TGCGCCAGCAGCTTGGGGGAGAATTCACCCCTCCACTTT. Translating it yields CASSLGENSPLHF. The V call is TRBV5-1, the J call TRBJ1-6, with D unresolved. CDR1 and CDR2 from the germline V gene are SGHRS and YFSETQ. The V end lost 0 bases, the J end lost 7 bases, and 5 bases lay between the germline ends. The CDR3 is 13 residues long.

A single count supports this clonotype. Since the CDR3 does not end with the conserved phenylalanine or tryptophan, this likely comes from a read error. The chain joins TRBV11-2 to TRBJ2-3; D unresolved. The CDR3 length is 17 residues. CDR1 and CDR2 from the germline V gene are SGHAT and FQNNGV. V was pared by 4 bases and J by 4 bases, with 21 bases between. The DNA of the CDR3 is TGTGCCAGCAGCTCCCACCGGACGGACCTCTGGGCAGATACGCAGTATTTG. Residues: CASSSHRTDLWADTQYL.

This clonotype was observed many times. The rearrangement links TRBV10-3 to TRBJ2-1; 10 bases agree with TRBD2. Germline loops: CDR1 ENHRY, CDR2 SYGVKD. J gave up 6 bases and V 1 base, and 3 bases lay outside the gene matches. The CDR3 consists of 15 residues. CDR3 bases: TGTGCCATCAGTGAGTTGACTAGCGGGTCCAATGAGCAGTTCTTC. Amino acids: CAISELTSGSNEQFF.

This clonotype occurred many times. The rearrangement links TRBV7-6 to TRBJ1-2, with D hard to call. The CDR3 sequence is 13 residues long. Looked up from germline, CDR1 is SGHVS and CDR2 is FNYEAQ. With 5 bases removed from V and 7 bases from J, the gap between germline ends came to 14 bases. CDR3 sequence reads: CASSLGGWGGYTF. The CDR3 region has the DNA TGTGCCAGCAGCCTAGGTGGTTGGGGTGGCTACACCTTC.

As for this clonotype: A single base separates this from a much larger clone, so it may be a read error. The genes are TRBV28 and TRBJ2-7; 11 positions agree with TRBD1. The CDR3 consists of 17 residues. Germline loops: CDR1 MDHEN, CDR2 SYDVKM. Trimming at V came to 5 bases and at J to 7 bases, leaving 16 bases not matched to a gene. The CDR3 region has the DNA TGTGCCAGCAGTCTCTGGTCCGGGACAGGGGGTTGGAATGAGCAGTACTTC. Its protein is CASSLWSGTGGWNEQYF.

Concerning this clonotype: Given a much more abundant clone one base away, this may be a read error. V is TRBV11-2 and J is TRBJ1-2; D might be TRBD1 (5 bases). V lost 6 bases, J lost 7 bases, and 12 bases lay in between. This CDR3 has 12 amino acids. CDR1 and CDR2 (germline): SGHAT, FQNNGV. Written as DNA, the CDR3 is TGTGCCAGCAGAGCGGAGGGGTCTGGCTACACCTTC. Its translation is CASRAEGSGYTF. The complete variable domain, with remaining parts taken from reference TRBV11-2 and TRBJ1-2, reads EAGVAQSPRYKIIEKRQSVAFWCNPISGHATLYWYQQILGQGPKLLIQFQNNGVVDDSQLPKDRFSAERLKGVDSTLKIQPAKLEDSAVYLCASRAEGSGYTFGSGTRLTVV.

This clonotype was found many times. This may be a read error: a much more frequent sequence differs by one nucleotide. J is TRBJ2-7 and V is TRBV20-1, with D unresolved. Trimming shortened V by 1 base and J by 7 bases, and 11 bases separated the two germline ends. The CDR3 totals 12 residues. Germline CDR1 reads DFQATT; CDR2 reads SNEGSKA (reference sequence). The CDR3 DNA sequence: TGCAGTGCTAGAGGCTATAACAATGAGCAGTACTTC. It translates to CSARGYNNEQYF.

This clonotype has just a few counts. This rearrangement joins TRBV6-6 to TRBJ1-1; weak D call: TRBD1 (6 bases). The V end lost 6 bases, the J end lost 4 bases, and 15 bases lay between the germline ends. There are 14 residues in the CDR3. CDR1 is MNHNY, CDR2 SVGAGI, per germline (reference sequence). The CDR3 spells CASRYTQGGTEAFF. In nucleotides, the CDR3 is TGTGCCAGCAGGTATACGCAAGGGGGCACTGAAGCTTTCTTT.

J is TRBJ1-5 and V is TRBV5-5, with D perhaps matching TRBD1 (5 bases). Trimming removed 7 bases from V and 7 bases from J, with 15 bases in between. The CDR3 has 13 amino acids. CDR1 SGHKS and CDR2 YYEKEE come from the germline V gene (reference sequence). The CDR3 DNA reads as TGTGCCAGCGGGGTTTGGGGCAGCCAGCCCCAGCATTTT. It translates to CASGVWGSQPQHF.

Many counts were recorded for this clonotype. This sequence joins TRBV9 and TRBJ2-3; a possible D gene is TRBD1 (6 bases). CDR1 and CDR2 (germline): SGDLS, YYNGEE. The V end lost 3 bases, the J end lost 2 bases, and 13 bases lay between the germline ends. The CDR3 runs 15 residues. CDR3: CASSELGHTTDTQYF. CDR3 in DNA: TGTGCCAGCAGCGAACTGGGACACACCACAGATACGCAGTATTTT.

This chain connects TRBV6-2 or TRBV6-3 to TRBJ1-5; D not certain. The CDR3 loop spans 14 amino acids. The germline V gene has CDR1 MNHEY and CDR2 SVGEGT. V shed 6 bases and J shed 2 bases, with 11 bases lying between them. In nucleotides, the CDR3 is TGTGCCAGCAGGGGGAATTTGGGCAATCAGCCCCAGCATTTT. It translates to CASRGNLGNQPQHF.

This clonotype was counted ten times or more. This chain connects TRBV29-1 to TRBJ2-5; 12 bases are a match to TRBD1. Trimming removed 5 bases from V and 5 bases from J; junction bases left unmatched: 6. The CDR3 is 14 residues long. Germline CDR1 SQVTM, CDR2 ANQGSEA. The DNA for the CDR3 is TGCAGCGTTCGGCGGGACAGGGGGCACGAGACCCAGTACTTC. It codes for CSVRRDRGHETQYF.

This clonotype was detected many times. V usage is TRBV3-1 and J usage is TRBJ2-7; no clear D. This CDR3 is 12 amino acids long. Deletions cut 4 bases from V and 6 bases from J, with 10 bases between. CDR1 and CDR2 from the germline V gene are LGHDT and YNNKEL (reference sequence). The CDR3 coding sequence is TGTGCCAGCAGCCTGGGCATGGGCGAGCAGTACTTC. Translating gives CASSLGMGEQYF.

The V gene is TRBV18, the J gene TRBJ1-2, with D possibly matching TRBD1 (5 bases). CDR1 is KGHSH, CDR2 LQKENI, per germline. Trimming left V 3 bases short and J 0 bases short, with 11 bases between. There are 15 residues in the CDR3. CDR3 DNA sequence: TGTGCCAGCTCACCCTCGACAGTGGCTAACTATGGCTACACCTTC. Translating it yields CASSPSTVANYGYTF.

There are many counts of this clonotype. V is TRBV20-1 and J is TRBJ2-5; TRBD2 agrees at 7 bases. Germline CDR1 DFQATT, CDR2 SNEGSKA (reference sequence). The CDR3 loop spans 15 amino acids. J was trimmed by 1 base and V by 0 bases; bases with no gene match: 5. CDR3 protein: CSARDPGTTQETQYF. Here the CDR3 DNA reads TGCAGTGCTAGAGATCCTGGGACTACCCAAGAGACCCAGTACTTC.

A remark on this clonotype: Mismatch with germline at one junction end may stem from a read error. The J gene is TRBJ1-4, the V gene TRBV5-4; D is uncertain. CDR3 length: 14 residues. Germline V gene data show CDR1 as SGHNT and CDR2 as YYREEE (reference sequence). As DNA, the CDR3 is TGTGCCAGCAGCCCGGCCGCCAGCGATGAAAAACGGTTTTTT. This sequence encodes CASSPAASDEKRFF.

This clonotype has a count of ten or more. The CDR3 loop is CASGSGRITSYNEQFF. In DNA form, the CDR3 reads TGTGCTAGTGGTTCGGGCCGGATTACTTCCTACAATGAGCAGTTCTTC. The chain is built from TRBV12-5 and TRBJ2-1; D unresolved. Germline values: CDR1 LGHNT, CDR2 FRNRAP. V was trimmed by 4 bases and J by 1 base, leaving 14 bases between them. The CDR3 consists of 16 residues.

The chain uses TRBV7-3 and TRBJ2-3, with 10 bases that match TRBD2. V lost 5 bases and J lost 6; bases outside the gene matches: 8. The CDR3 loop spans 15 amino acids. CDR1 is SGHTA, CDR2 FQGTGA, per germline. CDR3 sequence reads: CASSPGLAAGDTQYF. The DNA for the CDR3 is TGTGCCAGCAGCCCCGGACTAGCGGCAGGGGATACGCAGTATTTT.

The chain carries TRBV4-3 and TRBJ1-2, with D hard to call. V lost 1 base and J 2 bases, leaving 5 bases between the germline ends. The CDR3 spans 13 residues. Germline V CDR1 and CDR2: LGHNA, YSLEER. In DNA, the CDR3 is TGCGCCAGCAGCCAAGTAAAGAACTATGGCTACACCTTC. This translates into CASSQVKNYGYTF.

With regard to this clonotype: This may stem from a read error, because a much larger clone lies one nucleotide away. This chain connects TRBV6-2 or TRBV6-3 to TRBJ2-5; D is uncertain. CDR3 size: 15 residues. CDR1 is MNHEY and CDR2 is SVGEGT in the germline V gene. CDR3 nucleotides: TGTGCCGGCAGTTACTCTAGACTTCGGGTGGGGACCCAGTACTTC. Its translation: CAGSYSRLRVGTQYF.

The rearrangement uses TRBV4-1 and TRBJ2-5; D is uncertain. Trimming removed 2 bases at V and 2 bases at J, with 9 bases between. This CDR3 is built from 14 residues. Germline lookup yields CDR1 MGHRA and CDR2 YSYEKL. The CDR3 DNA reads as TGCGCCAGCAGCCAATCACCGAGTCAAGAGACCCAGTACTTC. As protein: CASSQSPSQETQYF.

About this clonotype: Sequence at one end of the junction differs from germline and may be a read error. The chain carries TRBV5-1 and TRBJ1-2, with a possible D match to TRBD1 (5 bases). Germline CDR1 is SGHRS and CDR2 is YFSETQ. The CDR3 runs 13 residues. In DNA, the CDR3 is TGCGCCGGCAGCTTGGAAGGGGCGCGGGGCTACACCTTC. It translates to CAGSLEGARGYTF. The variable domain in full, completed from reference TRBV5-1 and TRBJ1-2, reads KAGVTQTPRYLIKTRGQQVTLSCSPISGHRSVSWYQQTPGQGLQFLFEYFSETQRNKGNFPGRFSGRQFSNSRSEMNVSTLELGDSALYLCAGSLEGARGYTFGSGTRLTVV.

This clonotype has ten or more counts. The V call is TRBV6-5, the J call TRBJ2-1; D perhaps matches TRBD2 (6 bases). The CDR3 runs to 15 residues. The germline V gene has CDR1 MNHEY and CDR2 SVGAGI. Trimming took off 6 bases at V and 5 bases at J, with 17 bases between the two ends. This chain's CDR3 is CASRTGTLGNNEQFF. The CDR3 DNA is TGTGCCAGCAGGACCGGGACTCTCGGAAACAATGAGCAGTTCTTC.

As concerns this clonotype: With a much larger clone just one base away, this may be a read error. V is TRBV7-2 and J is TRBJ2-1; 8 bases align to TRBD2. CDR3 length: 15 residues. Per germline, CDR1 SGHTA and CDR2 FQGNSA. V trimming: 3 bases; J trimming: 7 bases; junction bases outside the gene matches: 8. CDR3 region: CASSFGGGLRNEQFF. CDR3 in DNA: TGTGCCAGCAGCTTCGGGGGGGGACTAAGGAATGAGCAGTTCTTC.

There are many counts of this clonotype. This chain connects TRBV9 to TRBJ2-1, with a weak D call TRBD2 (5 bases). Germline CDR1 and CDR2: SGDLS and YYNGEE. The CDR3 has 11 amino acids. V lost 3 bases and J 11 bases, leaving 9 bases between the germline ends. The CDR3 DNA is TGTGCCAGCAGCGCCAGCGGTAAGCAGTTCTTC. It codes for CASSASGKQFF.

This clonotype was observed many times. The rearrangement uses TRBV7-9 and TRBJ2-3; TRBD2 aligns across 10 bases. This CDR3 spans 15 amino acids. J was trimmed by 4 bases and V by 2 bases; bases with no gene match: 3. CDR1 and CDR2 (germline): SEHNR, FQNEAQ (reference sequence). The CDR3 DNA reads TGTGCCAGCAGCTTAATGGGGACTAGCGCAGATACGCAGTATTTT. Translated, it gives CASSLMGTSADTQYF.

Of note for this clonotype: This may come from a read error, since a much larger clone is one base off. J is TRBJ2-1 and V is TRBV6-6; 7 nucleotides match TRBD1. This CDR3 is 14 amino acids long. V lost 8 bases, J lost 10 bases, and 14 bases stayed unmatched. CDR1 MNHNY and CDR2 SVGAGI come from the germline V gene (reference sequence). CDR3 loop: CASSLRDRNYEQFF. In nucleotides, the CDR3 is TGTGCCAGCTCACTCCGGGACAGAAACTACGAGCAGTTCTTC.

This clonotype was detected a few times. This rearrangement joins TRBV24-1 to TRBJ1-2; the D gene is possibly TRBD1 (5 bases). The CDR3 is made up of 14 amino acids. CDR1 and CDR2 (germline): KGHDR, SFDVKD. V lost 4 bases, J lost 4 bases, and 12 bases lay in between. CDR3 region: CATSDSGRVYGYTF. CDR3 DNA: TGTGCCACCAGTGACTCGGGGCGGGTCTATGGCTACACCTTC.

This clonotype came up many times. V is TRBV7-2 and J is TRBJ2-1; a possible D gene is TRBD2 (6 bases). The CDR3 has 16 amino acids. Trimming stripped 5 bases from V and 10 bases from J, with 24 bases between. Germline V gives CDR1 SGHTA, CDR2 FQGNSA. The CDR3 sequence is CASSPQIAVNSGEQFF. The CDR3 nucleotides read TGTGCCAGCAGCCCTCAAATAGCGGTAAATTCGGGAGAGCAGTTCTTC.

The chain recombines TRBV11-2 with TRBJ2-1; D assignment may be TRBD1 or TRBD2 (6 bases each). The DNA end favors TRBJ2-7, so the J call may be wrong. The CDR3 has 19 residues. From germline, CDR1 is SGHAT and CDR2 FQNNGV. CDR3 in DNA: TGTGCCAGCAGCTTAGGGCTAGCGAGGGGGATCGGCTCCTACAATGAGCAGTACTTC. Its translation: CASSLGLARGIGSYNEQYF.

This clonotype has a count of ten or more. The V call is TRBV5-6, the J call TRBJ1-2; no reliable D call. The CDR3 contains 15 residues. Looked up from germline, CDR1 is SGHDT and CDR2 is YYEEEE. The V end was cut by 3 bases, the J end by 2 bases, with 14 bases between. The CDR3 is CASSSLGGINYGYTF. CDR3 DNA sequence: TGTGCCAGCAGCTCCTTAGGTGGTATCAACTATGGCTACACCTTC. The variable domain in full, completed from reference TRBV5-6 and TRBJ1-2, reads DAGVTQSPTHLIKTRGQQVTLRCSPKSGHDTVSWYQQALGQGPQFIFQYYEEEERQRGNFPDRFSGHQFPNYSSELNVNALLLGDSALYLCASSSLGGINYGYTFGSGTRLTVV.

The chain has TRBV28 and TRBJ1-2; 8 nucleotides line up with TRBD1. Unmatched junction bases numbered 8, after V lost 6 bases and J lost 8 bases. The length of the CDR3 is 13 residues. In germline, CDR1 is MDHEN, CDR2 SYDVKM. The chain's CDR3 is CASRRDRLPGYTF. The CDR3 coding sequence is TGTGCCAGCAGGCGGGACAGGCTGCCCGGCTACACCTTC.